Here is one T cell receptor beta chain with its context. Antigen specificity is unknown. A multiplex PCR was run with 60 Vbeta primers and 13 Jbeta primers. TCRdb keeps only in-frame clones here, not all; method: immunoSEQ multiplex PCR. The sample has approximately 140,000 clones; 82% are singletons. This entry comes from a study of cytomegalovirus exposure and HLA in healthy donors. Study-wide findings and caveats: Sequencing likely produced, as an artifact, a cluster of highly shared sequence variants. Cytomegalovirus association was assigned to about 150 TCR beta chains.

Trimming at V came to 6 bases and at J to 4 bases, leaving 0 bases not matched to a gene. The CDR3 totals 11 residues. The V gene's germline CDR1 is SNHLY and CDR2 FYNNEI. The sequenced material came from PBMCs. The TCR comes from a man aged 18-30 years in good health and CMV-seropositive. V and J are TRBV2 and TRBJ2-7; TRBD1 agrees at 7 bases. The CDR3, as DNA: TGTGCCAGCAGGACAGGGTACGAGCAGTACTTC. Residues: CASRTGYEQYF. Looking up the rest from reference TRBV2 and TRBJ2-7 gives the full variable domain: EPEVTQTPSHQVTQMGQEVILRCVPISNHLYFYWYRQILGQKVEFLVSFYNNEISEKSEIFDDQFSVERPDGSNFTLKIRSTKLEDSAMYFCASRTGYEQYFGPGTRLTVT.